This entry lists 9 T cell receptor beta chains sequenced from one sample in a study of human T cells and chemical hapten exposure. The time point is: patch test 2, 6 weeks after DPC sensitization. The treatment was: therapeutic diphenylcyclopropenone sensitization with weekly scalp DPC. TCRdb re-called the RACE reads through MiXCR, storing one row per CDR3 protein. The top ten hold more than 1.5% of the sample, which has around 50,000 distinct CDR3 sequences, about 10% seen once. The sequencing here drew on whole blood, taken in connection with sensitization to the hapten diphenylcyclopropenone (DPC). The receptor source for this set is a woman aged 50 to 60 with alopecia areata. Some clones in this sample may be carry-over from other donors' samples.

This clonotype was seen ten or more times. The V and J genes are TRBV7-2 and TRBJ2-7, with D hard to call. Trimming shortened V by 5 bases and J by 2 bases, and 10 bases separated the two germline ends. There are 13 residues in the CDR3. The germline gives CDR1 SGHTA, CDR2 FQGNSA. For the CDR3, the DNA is TGTGCCAGCAGCCGAGACAAAACCTACGAGCAGTACTTC. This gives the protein CASSRDKTYEQYF.

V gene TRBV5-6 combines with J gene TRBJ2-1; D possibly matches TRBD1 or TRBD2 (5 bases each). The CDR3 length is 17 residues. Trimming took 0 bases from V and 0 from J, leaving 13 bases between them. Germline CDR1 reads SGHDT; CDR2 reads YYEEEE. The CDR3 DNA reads TGTGCCAGCAGCTTGGAGGACGGGACCCCCTCCTACAATGAGCAGTTCTTC. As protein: CASSLEDGTPSYNEQFF.

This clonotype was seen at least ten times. Here the CDR3 reads CASSSTVFTDTQYF. The CDR3 nucleotides are TGTGCCAGCAGTTCGACAGTCTTCACAGATACGCAGTATTTT. The chain employs TRBV28 and TRBJ2-3, with D maybe TRBD1 (5 bases). This CDR3 comprises 14 residues. V shed 4 bases and J shed 2 bases, with 10 bases lying between them. Germline V gene sequence: CDR1 MDHEN, CDR2 SYDVKM.

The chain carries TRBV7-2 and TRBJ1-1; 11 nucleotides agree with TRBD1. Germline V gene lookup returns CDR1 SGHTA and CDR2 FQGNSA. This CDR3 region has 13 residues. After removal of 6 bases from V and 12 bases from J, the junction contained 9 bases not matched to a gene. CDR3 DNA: TGTGCCAGCAGGGAGGGACAGGGGGGAAAAACTTTCTTT. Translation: CASREGQGGKTFF.

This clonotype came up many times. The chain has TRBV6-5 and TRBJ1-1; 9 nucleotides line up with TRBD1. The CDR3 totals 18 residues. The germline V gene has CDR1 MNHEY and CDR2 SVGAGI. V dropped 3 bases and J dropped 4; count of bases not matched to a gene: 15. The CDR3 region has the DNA TGTGCCAGCAGTTATGGGCACAGGGGGCGAATATATGGCACTGAAGCTTTCTTT. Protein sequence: CASSYGHRGRIYGTEAFF.

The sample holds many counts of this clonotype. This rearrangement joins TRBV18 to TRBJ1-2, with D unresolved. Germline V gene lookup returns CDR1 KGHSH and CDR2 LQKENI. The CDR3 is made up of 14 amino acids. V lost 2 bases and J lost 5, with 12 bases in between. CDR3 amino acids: CASSPDGLGYGYTF. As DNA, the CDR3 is TGTGCCAGCTCACCAGACGGGCTTGGGTATGGCTACACCTTC.

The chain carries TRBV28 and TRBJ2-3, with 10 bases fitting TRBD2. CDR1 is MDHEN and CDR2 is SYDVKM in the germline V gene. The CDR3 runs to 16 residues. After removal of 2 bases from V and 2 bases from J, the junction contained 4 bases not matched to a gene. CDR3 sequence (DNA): TGTGCCAGCAGTTTAAAGGGACTAGCGACCACAGATACGCAGTATTTT. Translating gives CASSLKGLATTDTQYF.

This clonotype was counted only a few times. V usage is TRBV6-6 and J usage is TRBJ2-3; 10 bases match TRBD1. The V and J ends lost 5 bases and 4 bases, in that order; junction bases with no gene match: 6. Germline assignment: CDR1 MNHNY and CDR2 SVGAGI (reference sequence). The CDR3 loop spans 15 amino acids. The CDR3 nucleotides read TGTGCCAGCAGTAGACAGGGGGCGAGGCCAGATACGCAGTATTTT. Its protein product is CASSRQGARPDTQYF.

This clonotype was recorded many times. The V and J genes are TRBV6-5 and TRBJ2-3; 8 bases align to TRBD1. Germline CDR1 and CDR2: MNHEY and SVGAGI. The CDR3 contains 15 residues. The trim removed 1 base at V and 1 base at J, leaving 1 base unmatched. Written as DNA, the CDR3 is TGTGCCAGCAGTTACTTGGGACAGGGCACAGATACGCAGTATTTT. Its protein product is CASSYLGQGTDTQYF.